Shown below are 27 T cell receptor beta chains from a single sample sequenced in a study of cytomegalovirus exposure and HLA in healthy donors. This PCR relied on a set of 60 Vbeta primers and 13 Jbeta primers. The table came from immunoSEQ multiplex PCR; TCRdb's copy has only in-frame clones and leaves some out. The sample lists some 140,000 clones; over 75% were seen once. The sample comprised PBMCs. The receptors originated from a woman in her forties in good health and CMV-seropositive.

The chain has TRBV11-2 and TRBJ1-2; D remains unclear. CDR3 size: 13 residues. The V end lost 4 bases, the J end lost 8 bases, and 14 bases lay between the germline ends. CDR1 is SGHAT and CDR2 is FQNNGV in the germline V gene. CDR3 sequence reads: CASSSLSLWGYTF. Here the CDR3 DNA reads TGTGCCAGCAGCTCTCTTTCCCTATGGGGCTACACCTTC. Full variable domain (remainder filled in from reference TRBV11-2 and TRBJ1-2): EAGVAQSPRYKIIEKRQSVAFWCNPISGHATLYWYQQILGQGPKLLIQFQNNGVVDDSQLPKDRFSAERLKGVDSTLKIQPAKLEDSAVYLCASSSLSLWGYTFGSGTRLTVV.

This clone was counted between two and nine times. The chain carries TRBV6-5 and TRBJ1-1; the D gene is possibly TRBD1 (5 bases). Germline CDR1 is MNHEY and CDR2 is SVGAGI. This CDR3 is 15 amino acids long. Trimming removed 0 bases from V and 5 bases from J, with 13 bases in between. CDR3 sequence: CASSYSNQGGTEAFF. In DNA form, the CDR3 reads TGTGCCAGCAGTTACTCGAATCAGGGTGGGACTGAAGCTTTCTTT.

The chain recombines TRBV25-1 with TRBJ2-4, with 8 bases identical to TRBD1. Germline CDR1 reads MGHDK; CDR2 reads SYGVNS. The V segment lost 6 bases and the J segment 11 bases; nucleotides outside the gene matches: 6. The CDR3 spans 12 residues. CDR3 region: CASRGQVGLQYF. As DNA, the CDR3 is TGTGCCAGCAGGGGACAGGTCGGCCTTCAGTACTTC.

The CDR3 DNA reads TGTGCCAGCAGTTTATCGAGACAGTCTAATGAAAAACTGTTTTTT. Encoded protein: CASSLSRQSNEKLFF. This chain links TRBV27 with TRBJ1-4; a possible D gene is TRBD1 (5 bases). The germline CDR1 and CDR2 sequences are MNHEY and SMNVEV (reference sequence). This CDR3 is built from 15 residues. V was trimmed by 0 bases and J by 3 bases, leaving 8 bases between them.

The CDR3 is CASSLGGGGQGGYTF. CDR3 nucleotide sequence: TGTGCCAGCAGCTTAGGGGGTGGGGGCCAAGGCGGCTACACCTTC. This rearrangement joins TRBV7-9 to TRBJ1-2, with D perhaps TRBD1 (6 bases). Trimming left V 1 base short and J 8 bases short, with 17 bases between. CDR1 is SEHNR, CDR2 FQNEAQ, per germline (reference sequence). This CDR3 is built from 15 residues.

Details on this clone: A read error may produce the germline difference seen at one junction end. The chain recombines TRBV9 with TRBJ2-3; D possibly corresponds to TRBD2 (5 bases). Germline-derived CDR1 and CDR2 are SGDLS and YYNGEE. This CDR3 contains 13 residues. CDR3 amino acids: CASSVLSTDTQYF. CDR3 DNA: TGTGCCAGTAGCGTACTCAGCACAGATACGCAGTATTTT. The full variable domain, its missing parts supplied by reference TRBV9 and TRBJ2-3, is DSGVTQTPKHLITATGQRVTLRCSPRSGDLSVYWYQQSLDQGLQFLIQYYNGEERAKGNILERFSAQQFPDLHSELNLSSLELGDSALYFCASSVLSTDTQYFGPGTRLTVL.

The chain joins TRBV30 to TRBJ2-2; D perhaps matches TRBD2 (7 bases). The length of the CDR3 is 15 residues. The germline V gene encodes CDR1 GTSNPN and CDR2 SVGIG (reference sequence). The ends were cut back, 1 base at V and 4 bases at J, with 13 bases in the middle. CDR3 protein: CAWSGGGPGTGELFF. In DNA form, the CDR3 reads TGTGCCTGGAGTGGGGGGGGGCCGGGCACCGGGGAGCTGTTTTTT.

This clone appeared a few times. This chain connects TRBV10-1 to TRBJ2-3; 8 nucleotides line up with TRBD2. There are 16 residues in the CDR3. V shed 3 bases, J shed 4 bases, and the junction held 9 bases outside the gene matches. The germline CDR1 and CDR2 sequences are WNHNN and SYGVQD (reference sequence). Here the CDR3 reads CASSDLGRGSSDTQYF. CDR3 DNA sequence: TGCGCCAGCAGTGACCTCGGGAGGGGGAGCTCAGATACGCAGTATTTT.

The chain links TRBV6-5 to TRBJ2-7; possibly TRBD1 for D (5 bases). The germline CDR1 and CDR2 sequences are MNHEY and SVGAGI. V dropped 8 bases and J dropped 3 bases, with 11 bases sitting between them. The CDR3 runs 12 residues. CDR3 DNA sequence: TGTGCCAGCGGCTTGACAGTCTACGAGCAGTACTTC. Translating gives CASGLTVYEQYF.

The chain is built from TRBV6-6 and TRBJ2-7; TRBD1 agrees at 7 bases. The CDR3 consists of 14 residues. Germline CDR1 and CDR2: MNHNY and SVGAGI (reference sequence). The ends lost 4 bases at V and 4 bases at J; junction bases unmatched: 7. The CDR3 DNA follows: TGTGCCAGCAGTTTCCGACCGGGACAGTACGAGCAGTACTTC. It translates to CASSFRPGQYEQYF.

This chain uses TRBV2 with TRBJ1-1; D not resolved. V was shortened by 6 bases and J by 3 bases, with 8 bases between the two germline ends. The germline gives CDR1 SNHLY, CDR2 FYNNEI. This CDR3 is 12 amino acids long. The DNA of the CDR3 is TGTGCCAGCAGCGGGAAGTACACTGAAGCTTTCTTT. It specifies CASSGKYTEAFF.

This rearrangement joins TRBV7-3 to TRBJ2-1; TRBD2 matches 9 bases. With V trimmed by 2 bases and J by 6 bases, 8 bases remained unmatched. CDR3 length: 16 residues. CDR1 and CDR2 from the germline V gene are SGHTA and FQGTGA. Here the CDR3 reads CASSLAGGPGSNEQFF. The CDR3 region has the DNA TGTGCCAGCAGCTTAGCGGGAGGGCCCGGGAGCAATGAGCAGTTCTTC. The full variable domain, in which reference TRBV7-3 and TRBJ2-1 provide the parts outside the CDR3, is GAGVSQTPSNKVTEKGKYVELRCDPISGHTALYWYRQSLGQGPEFLIYFQGTGAADDSGLPNDRFFAVRPEGSVSTLKIQRTERGDSAVYLCASSLAGGPGSNEQFFGPGTRLTVL.

This chain uses TRBV7-2 with TRBJ2-1, with 7 positions matching TRBD2. V lost 3 bases and J lost 10; bases outside the gene matches: 18. Germline values: CDR1 SGHTA, CDR2 FQGNSA. This CDR3 spans 17 amino acids. The CDR3 nucleotides are TGTGCCAGCAGCTTGCTCCCTGGGACTACCCCCAGCGCCGAGCAGTTCTTC. Encoded protein: CASSLLPGTTPSAEQFF.

The chain joins TRBV19 to TRBJ2-7; D is possibly TRBD2 (7 bases). The CDR3 has 16 amino acids. Trimming shortened V by 2 bases and J by 3 bases, and 17 bases separated the two germline ends. Germline V lookup: CDR1 LNHDA, CDR2 SQIVND (reference sequence). CDR3: CASSILRAGARYEQYF. As DNA, the CDR3 is TGTGCCAGTAGTATACTTCGGGCGGGGGCCCGCTACGAGCAGTACTTC.

The chain employs TRBV30 and TRBJ2-4, with D possibly TRBD2 on 6 matching bases. The germline gives CDR1 GTSNPN, CDR2 SVGIG (reference sequence). The CDR3 consists of 14 residues. Trimming stripped 6 bases from V and 1 base from J, with 13 bases between. CDR3 amino acids: CACRLEGAKNIQYF. In nucleotides, the CDR3 is TGTGCCTGCCGGTTGGAGGGGGCCAAAAACATTCAGTACTTC.

The chain links TRBV6-4 to TRBJ2-4, with TRBD1 matching 7 bases. The V and J ends lost 4 bases and 0 bases, in that order; junction bases with no gene match: 9. Per germline, CDR1 MRHNA and CDR2 SNTAGT. The CDR3 loop spans 17 amino acids. The CDR3 DNA follows: TGTGCCAGCAGTGGGGGGACAGAAGTTTTAGCCAAAAACATTCAGTACTTC. It is translated as CASSGGTEVLAKNIQYF.

The chain recombines TRBV6-6 with TRBJ2-5, with D perhaps TRBD1 (6 bases). CDR1 is MNHNY and CDR2 is SVGAGI in the germline V gene (reference sequence). The CDR3 consists of 13 residues. V was pared by 5 bases and J by 5 bases, with 12 bases between. The CDR3 is CASSRDIQETQYF. The CDR3 DNA follows: TGTGCCAGCAGTCGGGACATTCAGGAGACCCAGTACTTC.

The chain uses TRBV28 and TRBJ1-2; D may be TRBD1 (6 bases). With 1 base removed from V and 8 bases from J, the gap between germline ends came to 17 bases. The CDR3 spans 15 residues. The germline V gene has CDR1 MDHEN and CDR2 SYDVKM. The CDR3 loop is CASSLFQGTQGGYTF. The CDR3 DNA follows: TGTGCCAGCAGTTTATTTCAGGGGACGCAGGGCGGCTACACCTTC.

V usage is TRBV18 and J usage is TRBJ2-1, with D perhaps TRBD2 (5 bases). Germline lookup yields CDR1 KGHSH and CDR2 LQKENI. V lost 4 bases and J lost 5, with 9 bases in between. The CDR3 is made up of 13 amino acids. CDR3 coding DNA: TGTGCCAGCTCACTTCGGGGTAACAATGAGCAGTTCTTC. Amino acid sequence: CASSLRGNNEQFF.

J is TRBJ2-3 and V is TRBV10-1, with a tentative D call TRBD1 (6 bases). Trimming removed 4 bases from V and 0 bases from J, with 14 bases in between. This CDR3 contains 16 residues. The germline V gene encodes CDR1 WNHNN and CDR2 SYGVQD (reference sequence). The CDR3 is CASSAYRVTSTDTQYF. In DNA, the CDR3 is TGCGCCAGCAGTGCCTACAGGGTTACTAGCACAGATACGCAGTATTTT.

V gene TRBV27 combines with J gene TRBJ1-1; 7 bases match TRBD1. CDR3 size: 12 residues. The J segment lost 5 bases and the V segment lost 5 bases, leaving 2 bases of the junction unmatched. Germline V gene data show CDR1 as MNHEY and CDR2 as SMNVEV (reference sequence). The CDR3 DNA reads TGTGCCAGCAGTGCGACAGGGACTGAAGCTTTCTTT. As protein: CASSATGTEAFF.

The DNA for the CDR3 is TGTGCCAGTAGTTCGCGCGACAGGATTAGCAATCAGCCCCAGCATTTT. It translates to CASSSRDRISNQPQHF. The V call is TRBV19, the J call TRBJ1-5, with D possibly being TRBD1 (6 bases). The CDR3 loop spans 16 amino acids. The germline V gene has CDR1 LNHDA and CDR2 SQIVND (reference sequence). Trimming pared 5 bases from V and 0 bases from J, leaving 14 bases between.

CDR3 loop: CASSPDYPGANVLTF. The CDR3 DNA follows: TGTGCCAGCAGTCCGGACTATCCAGGGGCCAACGTCCTGACTTTC. The chain recombines TRBV28 with TRBJ2-6; a weak D match, TRBD2 (6 bases). CDR1 and CDR2 from the germline V gene are MDHEN and SYDVKM. This CDR3 region has 15 residues. Trimming removed 5 bases at V and 4 bases at J, with 12 bases between.

This rearrangement joins TRBV27 to TRBJ1-2; unclear D gene. Germline assignment: CDR1 MNHEY and CDR2 SMNVEV (reference sequence). V gave up 6 bases and J gave up 4 bases, with 18 bases separating them. CDR3 length: 15 residues. This CDR3 is CASSPEGMGRYGYTF. DNA of the CDR3: TGTGCCAGCAGCCCCGAGGGAATGGGTCGCTATGGCTACACCTTC.

The chain links TRBV4-2 to TRBJ2-5; TRBD2 aligns across 9 bases. V trimming: 1 base; J trimming: 0 bases; junction bases outside the gene matches: 3. The germline V gene has CDR1 LGHNA and CDR2 YNFKEQ. This CDR3 is 16 amino acids long. CDR3 loop: CASSQAPSGNQETQYF. CDR3 sequence (DNA): TGTGCCAGCAGCCAAGCTCCTAGCGGGAACCAAGAGACCCAGTACTTC.

The chain couples TRBV5-5 to TRBJ2-1; a weak D match, TRBD2 (6 bases). The CDR3 has 15 amino acids. Trimming pared 0 bases from V and 7 bases from J, leaving 14 bases between. Germline V gives CDR1 SGHKS, CDR2 YYEKEE (reference sequence). For the CDR3, the DNA is TGTGCCAGCAGCTTGGCGGGAGTAGTTAGGAATGAGCAGTTCTTC. Its translation is CASSLAGVVRNEQFF.

This chain connects TRBV13 to TRBJ2-7; D perhaps matches TRBD1 (5 bases). The CDR3 consists of 11 residues. V gave up 2 bases and J gave up 6 bases, with 5 bases separating them. Germline assignment: CDR1 PRHDT and CDR2 FYEKMQ (reference sequence). The CDR3 loop reads CASSLTGEQYF. The CDR3 DNA sequence: TGTGCCAGCAGCTTAACAGGCGAGCAGTACTTC.